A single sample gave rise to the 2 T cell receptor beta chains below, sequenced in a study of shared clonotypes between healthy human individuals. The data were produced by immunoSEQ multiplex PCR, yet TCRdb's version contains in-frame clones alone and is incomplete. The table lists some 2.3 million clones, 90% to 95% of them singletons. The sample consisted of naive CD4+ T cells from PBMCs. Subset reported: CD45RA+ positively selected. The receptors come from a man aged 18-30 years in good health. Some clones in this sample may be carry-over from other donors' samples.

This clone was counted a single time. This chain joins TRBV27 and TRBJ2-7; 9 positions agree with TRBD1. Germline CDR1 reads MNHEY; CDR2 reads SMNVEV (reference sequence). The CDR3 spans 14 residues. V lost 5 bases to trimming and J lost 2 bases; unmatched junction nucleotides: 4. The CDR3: CASSMGQGPYEQYF. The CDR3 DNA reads TGTGCCAGCAGTATGGGACAGGGCCCCTACGAGCAGTACTTC.

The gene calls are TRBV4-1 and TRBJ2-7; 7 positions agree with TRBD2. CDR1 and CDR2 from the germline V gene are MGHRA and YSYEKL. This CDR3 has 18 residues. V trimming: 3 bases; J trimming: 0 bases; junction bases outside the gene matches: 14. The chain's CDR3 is CASSHVGRGDPRSYEQYF. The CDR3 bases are TGCGCCAGCAGCCATGTGGGACGGGGGGACCCCCGCTCCTACGAGCAGTACTTC.